Shown below are 30 T cell receptor beta chains from a single sample sequenced in a study of TIL therapy for anti-PD-1-resistant metastatic lung cancer. Time point in this sample: pre-treatment sample, taken before nivolumab and TIL therapy. Most excised metastases sampled were pleural nodules or supraclavicular lymph nodes. This was the immunoSEQ v3 assay. Repertoires were generated with immunoSEQ multiplex PCR, while TCRdb's copy carries only in-frame clones and drops some. The sample lists approximately 9,400 clones, 50% to 60% occurring once. This sample comprised tumor tissue, obtained at baseline. Source of these receptors: a person aged 25-80 years with non-small cell lung cancer.

The chain uses TRBV9 and TRBJ2-1, with D perhaps TRBD2 (5 bases). In germline, CDR1 is SGDLS, CDR2 YYNGEE. The CDR3 length is 15 residues. Trimming left V 0 bases short and J 4 bases short, with 11 bases between. In nucleotides, the CDR3 is TGTGCCAGCAGCGTAGGCCTAGCCGGGTACAATGAGCAGTTCTTC. This codes for CASSVGLAGYNEQFF.

In its sample, this clone is medium-sized. The chain joins TRBV5-5 to TRBJ1-1; D perhaps matches TRBD1 (5 bases). Germline CDR1 reads SGHKS; CDR2 reads YYEKEE (reference sequence). The CDR3 runs to 15 residues. Between the trimmed V and J ends, which lost 4 bases and 5 bases, there was a span of 18 bases. CDR3: CASSPFRASGTEAFF. The CDR3 region has the DNA TGTGCCAGCAGCCCATTCAGGGCCTCGGGGACTGAAGCTTTCTTT.

This chain joins TRBV10-3 and TRBJ1-5; no clear D. V lost 2 bases, J lost 0 bases, and 5 bases lay in between. This CDR3 contains 14 residues. Germline assignment: CDR1 ENHRY and CDR2 SYGVKD. This CDR3 is CAISEGYSNQPQHF. CDR3 coding DNA: TGTGCCATCAGTGAGGGATATAGCAATCAGCCCCAGCATTTT.

The V and J genes are TRBV5-6 and TRBJ2-3, with 10 nucleotides matching TRBD2. The CDR3 is 16 residues long. With V trimmed by 1 base and J by 4 bases, 6 bases remained unmatched. The germline CDR1 and CDR2 sequences are SGHDT and YYEEEE. CDR3 loop: CASSLLSGGGADTQYF. CDR3 DNA sequence: TGTGCCAGCAGCTTGTTAAGCGGGGGGGGAGCAGATACGCAGTATTTT. The whole variable domain, remainder taken from reference TRBV5-6 and TRBJ2-3, is DAGVTQSPTHLIKTRGQQVTLRCSPKSGHDTVSWYQQALGQGPQFIFQYYEEEERQRGNFPDRFSGHQFPNYSSELNVNALLLGDSALYLCASSLLSGGGADTQYFGPGTRLTVL.

In this sample, this clone turned up a few times. The genes are TRBV4-1 and TRBJ2-7; D not certain. The germline CDR1 and CDR2 sequences are MGHRA and YSYEKL. The CDR3 has 15 residues. V dropped 4 bases and J dropped 2 bases, with 15 bases sitting between them. CDR3 bases: TGCGCCAGCAGCCCAGGACCACAGCTAGCCTACGAGCAGTACTTC. Its protein is CASSPGPQLAYEQYF.

This clone was detected a few times. The V and J genes are TRBV2 and TRBJ2-5; TRBD2 is a possible D gene (6 bases). The CDR3 contains 13 residues. Germline loops: CDR1 SNHLY, CDR2 FYNNEI. V shed 9 bases and J shed 5 bases, with 16 bases lying between them. The CDR3 region is CASTGLLGETQYF. As DNA, the CDR3 is TGTGCCAGTACGGGACTTCTAGGGGAGACCCAGTACTTC.

The V call is TRBV6-1, the J call TRBJ2-5; D is unclear. Germline V gene lookup returns CDR1 MNHNS and CDR2 SASEGT. This CDR3 spans 13 amino acids. Trimming left V 5 bases short and J 2 bases short, with 9 bases between. CDR3 bases: TGTGCCAGCAGTCTACAGCATCAAGAGACCCAGTACTTC. Translating it yields CASSLQHQETQYF.

The genes are TRBV4-2 and TRBJ2-1, with 8 bases that match TRBD2. Unmatched junction bases numbered 6, after V lost 4 bases and J lost 4 bases. CDR3 length: 15 amino acids. Germline V gives CDR1 LGHNA, CDR2 YNFKEQ. CDR3 region: CASSRPGGSYNEQFF. The DNA for the CDR3 is TGTGCCAGCAGCCGCCCGGGGGGGAGTTACAATGAGCAGTTCTTC.

The rearrangement joins TRBV5-4 to TRBJ1-4, with D hard to call. Looked up from germline, CDR1 is SGHNT and CDR2 is YYREEE (reference sequence). The CDR3 sequence is 14 residues long. V was shortened by 4 bases and J by 0 bases, with 7 bases between the two germline ends. The chain's CDR3 is CASSLEPTNEKLFF. The CDR3 DNA reads TGTGCCAGCAGCCTTGAGCCAACTAATGAAAAACTGTTTTTT. Together with reference TRBV5-4 and TRBJ1-4, the CDR3 gives the full variable domain: ETGVTQSPTHLIKTRGQQVTLRCSSQSGHNTVSWYQQALGQGPQFIFQYYREEENGRGNFPPRFSGLQFPNYSSELNVNALELDDSALYLCASSLEPTNEKLFFGSGTQLSVL.

The chain has TRBV5-6 and TRBJ2-1, with D perhaps matching TRBD2 (6 bases). V lost 4 bases to trimming and J lost 8 bases, with 19 bases between them. The germline gives CDR1 SGHDT, CDR2 YYEEEE. The CDR3 runs to 15 residues. The CDR3 reads CASSPGLVGFYEQFF. In DNA, the CDR3 is TGTGCCAGCAGCCCGGGACTTGTGGGATTCTATGAGCAGTTCTTC.

The genes are TRBV29-1 and TRBJ1-1, with 8 bases aligning to TRBD1. This CDR3 has 12 amino acids. Trimming removed 6 bases from V and 7 bases from J; junction bases left unmatched: 7. The germline gives CDR1 SQVTM, CDR2 ANQGSEA. The DNA of the CDR3 is TGCAGCGTAGAAAGACAGGGGAATGAAGCTTTCTTT. Translating gives CSVERQGNEAFF. Full variable domain (remainder filled in from reference TRBV29-1 and TRBJ1-1): SAVISQKPSRDICQRGTSLTIQCQVDSQVTMMFWYRQQPGQSLTLIATANQGSEATYESGFVIDKFPISRPNLTFSTLTVSNMSPEDSSIYLCSVERQGNEAFFGQGTRLTVV.

This clone qualifies as medium-sized (0.01 to 0.1%). The chain uses TRBV25-1 and TRBJ2-7; no definite D call. CDR1 and CDR2 (germline): MGHDK, SYGVNS. V dropped 2 bases and J dropped 2 bases, with 10 bases sitting between them. The CDR3 contains 14 residues. The CDR3: CASSENYFPYEQYF. In nucleotides, the CDR3 is TGTGCCAGCAGTGAAAATTACTTCCCCTACGAGCAGTACTTC.

This chain uses TRBV6-1 with TRBJ1-1; no firm D call. V lost 2 bases, J lost 6 bases, and 16 bases lay in between. Germline-derived CDR1 and CDR2 are MNHNS and SASEGT. CDR3 length: 15 amino acids. This CDR3 is CASSEPPGGFAEAFF. CDR3 nucleotides: TGTGCCAGCAGTGAACCTCCCGGCGGGTTTGCTGAAGCTTTCTTT.

The V call is TRBV19, the J call TRBJ1-2; 7 bases agree with TRBD1. The junction had 7 bases not matched to a gene; V was cut back by 4 bases and J by 2 bases. The CDR3 covers 15 residues. Germline assignment: CDR1 LNHDA and CDR2 SQIVND (reference sequence). The CDR3 sequence: CASSKQGPGNYGYTF. CDR3 bases: TGTGCCAGTAGTAAACAGGGGCCCGGGAACTATGGCTACACCTTC.

The rearrangement uses TRBV10-1 and TRBJ2-3, with TRBD2 matching 8 bases. This CDR3 has 16 amino acids. The ends lost 2 bases at V and 2 bases at J; junction bases unmatched: 6. Germline V gene data show CDR1 as WNHNN and CDR2 as SYGVQD (reference sequence). The DNA of the CDR3 is TGCGCCAGCAGTGAGAGGGCCGGGAGGGCCACAGATACGCAGTATTTT. This translates into CASSERAGRATDTQYF.

The chain has TRBV27 and TRBJ2-2, with 10 bases fitting TRBD2. This CDR3 contains 15 residues. V shed 2 bases and J 6 bases; nucleotides not matched to a gene: 3. Germline V gene sequence: CDR1 MNHEY, CDR2 SMNVEV (reference sequence). The CDR3 spells CASSLGAGGPGELFF. CDR3 in DNA: TGTGCCAGCAGTTTAGGAGCGGGGGGGCCCGGGGAGCTGTTTTTT.

The chain joins TRBV2 to TRBJ1-1; 9 nucleotides match TRBD1. Per the germline V gene, CDR1 is SNHLY and CDR2 is FYNNEI. There are 10 residues in the CDR3. V was clipped by 11 bases and J by 12 bases; unmatched bases: 7. Written as DNA, the CDR3 is TGTGCCGTCCCGGGACAGGGTTCTTTCTTT. Its translation: CAVPGQGSFF.

About this clone: Additional DNA sequences in this sample encode the identical CDR3. The CDR3 DNA reads as TGCGCCAGCAGCCAAGATAGGGTCAATGAGCAGTTCTTC. Residues: CASSQDRVNEQFF. This rearrangement joins TRBV4-1 to TRBJ2-1; D unresolved. Germline assignment: CDR1 MGHRA and CDR2 YSYEKL. V lost 0 bases and J 6 bases, leaving 6 bases between the germline ends. This CDR3 comprises 13 residues.

The CDR3 region is CASCRGSSGNTIYF. DNA of the CDR3: TGTGCCAGCTGCCGGGGGAGCTCTGGAAACACCATATATTTT. The chain combines TRBV28 with TRBJ1-3; D is perhaps TRBD1 (5 bases). The CDR3 is made up of 14 amino acids. Germline V gives CDR1 MDHEN, CDR2 SYDVKM. V lost 8 bases and J lost 0, with 11 bases in between.

The chain uses TRBV5-1 and TRBJ2-2; 7 nucleotides match TRBD2. The CDR3 runs to 14 residues. Germline values: CDR1 SGHRS, CDR2 YFSETQ. The V segment lost 4 bases and the J segment 9 bases; nucleotides outside the gene matches: 9. The CDR3 here is CASSPRDYPRELFF. The CDR3 DNA sequence: TGCGCCAGCAGCCCCCGGGACTACCCCAGGGAGCTGTTTTTT.

This chain joins TRBV9 and TRBJ1-1, with D possibly TRBD1 on 5 matching bases. CDR3 length: 15 residues. Germline V CDR1 and CDR2: SGDLS, YYNGEE. Deletions cut 3 bases from V and 4 bases from J, with 16 bases between. The DNA for the CDR3 is TGTGCCAGCAGCGCAGGGCAGCCCCACTCCACTGAAGCTTTCTTT. Its protein is CASSAGQPHSTEAFF.

V and J are TRBV11-3 and TRBJ2-7; 7 bases line up with TRBD1. Germline CDR1 and CDR2: SGHNT and YENEEA. The CDR3 consists of 12 residues. The V segment lost 5 bases and the J segment 4 bases; nucleotides outside the gene matches: 2. CDR3 sequence reads: CASSPTGYEQYF. CDR3 DNA sequence: TGTGCCAGCAGCCCGACAGGGTACGAGCAGTACTTC.

This chain connects TRBV28 to TRBJ2-3; 10 bases agree with TRBD2. CDR1 MDHEN and CDR2 SYDVKM come from the germline V gene. J lost 1 base, V lost 0 bases, and 1 base had no gene match. This CDR3 is built from 16 residues. The CDR3 nucleotides are TGTGCCAGCAGTTTATGGACTAGCGGGCGCACAGATACGCAGTATTTT. It codes for CASSLWTSGRTDTQYF.

V and J are TRBV5-1 and TRBJ2-5; D not resolved. The J call may be incorrect, as the DNA end agrees better with TRBJ2-7. CDR1 is SGHRS and CDR2 is YFSETQ in the germline V gene. This CDR3 is built from 15 residues. The CDR3 protein is CASSLDLNTRYEQYF. CDR3 nucleotides: TGCGCCAGCAGCTTGGACCTAAACACCAGATACGAGCAGTACTTC.

This clone has just a few counts. This CDR3 reads CASSGQGTDTQYF. The CDR3 DNA is TGTGCCAGCAGTGGACAGGGAACAGATACGCAGTATTTT. The chain combines TRBV6-6 with TRBJ2-3; TRBD1 matches at 8 bases. Germline V gene lookup returns CDR1 MNHNY and CDR2 SVGAGI (reference sequence). This CDR3 spans 13 amino acids. J lost 3 bases, V lost 5 bases, and 1 base had no gene match.

This clone has more than one count but fewer than ten. The rearrangement joins TRBV20-1 to TRBJ1-1; D possibly corresponds to TRBD1 (5 bases). There are 11 residues in the CDR3. Germline V gene sequence: CDR1 DFQATT, CDR2 SNEGSKA (reference sequence). Trimming cost V 5 bases and J 10 bases, with 14 bases left between them. This chain's CDR3 is CSALRAGRAFF. CDR3 in DNA: TGCAGTGCTCTTCGAGCAGGGAGAGCTTTCTTT.

This clone is classed as medium-sized (0.01 to 0.1%). This chain links TRBV5-1 with TRBJ1-4; no firm D call. Germline loops: CDR1 SGHRS, CDR2 YFSETQ. With 0 bases removed from V and 8 bases from J, the gap between germline ends came to 14 bases. This CDR3 is 15 amino acids long. The CDR3 nucleotides read TGCGCCAGCAGCTTGGACACCCCCTCGGAAGAAAAACTGTTTTTT. Translation: CASSLDTPSEEKLFF.

This chain's CDR3 is CAWSQGLNTEAFF. The CDR3 DNA follows: TGTGCCTGGAGTCAAGGTTTGAACACTGAAGCTTTCTTT. This rearrangement joins TRBV30 to TRBJ1-1; no clear D gene. The ends were cut back, 2 bases at V and 0 bases at J, with 7 bases in the middle. The length of the CDR3 is 13 residues. The germline gives CDR1 GTSNPN, CDR2 SVGIG (reference sequence).

The chain joins TRBV5-1 to TRBJ1-1; 8 bases are a match to TRBD1. Germline lookup yields CDR1 SGHRS and CDR2 YFSETQ. There are 17 residues in the CDR3. The ends lost 1 base at V and 3 bases at J; junction bases unmatched: 11. CDR3 in DNA: TGCGCCAGCAGCTTGAATGGACAGGGTTTTGGTGACACTGAAGCTTTCTTT. This sequence encodes CASSLNGQGFGDTEAFF. The whole variable domain, filled in from reference TRBV5-1 and TRBJ1-1, reads KAGVTQTPRYLIKTRGQQVTLSCSPISGHRSVSWYQQTPGQGLQFLFEYFSETQRNKGNFPGRFSGRQFSNSRSEMNVSTLELGDSALYLCASSLNGQGFGDTEAFFGQGTRLTVV.

This clone is classed as medium-sized. The CDR3 nucleotides are TGTGCCAGCTCACCAGTGGAGGATCAGCCCCAGCATTTT. Translating gives CASSPVEDQPQHF. This chain uses TRBV18 with TRBJ1-5, with D uncertain. This CDR3 region has 13 residues. Per the germline V gene, CDR1 is KGHSH and CDR2 is LQKENI. Trimming stripped 2 bases from V and 5 bases from J, with 7 bases between.